The clone carrying this T cell receptor (beta chain) has just one count. The protocol was immunoSEQ multiplex PCR, while the TCRdb copy is restricted to in-frame clones and leaves out a portion. In the table there are about 130,000 clones, 80% to 95% of which are singletons. The data were obtained in a study of control samples from healthy donors and cancer patients. The junction had 8 bases not matched to a gene; V was cut back by 3 bases and J by 5 bases. The germline gives CDR1 MGHRA, CDR2 YSYEKL. This CDR3 region has 15 residues. This rearrangement joins TRBV4-1 to TRBJ2-3; TRBD2 aligns across 7 bases. The sequence derives from a man between 18 and 29 years old in good health. Material: blood. CDR3 in DNA: TGCGCCAGCAGCCAGGGGTCTACGGGGGGAGATACGCAGTATTTT. It yields the protein CASSQGSTGGDTQYF.